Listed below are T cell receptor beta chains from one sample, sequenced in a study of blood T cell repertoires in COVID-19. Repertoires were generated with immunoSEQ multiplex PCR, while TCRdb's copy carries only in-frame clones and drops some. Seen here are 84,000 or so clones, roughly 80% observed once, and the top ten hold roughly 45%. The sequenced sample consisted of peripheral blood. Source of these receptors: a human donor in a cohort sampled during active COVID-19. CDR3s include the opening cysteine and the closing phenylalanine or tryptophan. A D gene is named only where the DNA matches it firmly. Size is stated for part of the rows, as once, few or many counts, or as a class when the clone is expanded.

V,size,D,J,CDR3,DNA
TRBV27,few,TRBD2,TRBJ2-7,CASSFPQPSGRAFEQYF,TGTGCCAGCAGTTTTCCCCAACCTAGCGGGAGGGCCTTCGAGCAGTACTTC
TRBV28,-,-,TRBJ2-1,CASSLRGSGQQVQFF,TGTGCCAGCAGTTTGCGTGGATCAGGACAACAGGTGCAGTTCTTC
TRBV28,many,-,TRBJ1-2,CASSLKAQGLGLAYTF,TGTGCCAGCAGTTTAAAGGCACAGGGTTTAGGGTTGGCCTACACCTTC
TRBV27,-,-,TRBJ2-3,CASSLAGTDTQYF,TGTGCCAGCAGTTTAGCAGGCACAGATACGCAGTATTTT
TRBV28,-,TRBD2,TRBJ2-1,CASSPRGGRTYNEQFF,TGTGCCAGCAGTCCTAGGGGCGGGAGGACGTACAATGAGCAGTTCTTC
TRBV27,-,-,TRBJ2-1,CASSYERVHNEQFF,TGTGCCAGCAGTTATGAGCGCGTACACAATGAGCAGTTCTTC
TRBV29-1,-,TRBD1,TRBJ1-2,CSVDRKPGQGYYGYTF,TGCAGCGTTGATAGAAAACCGGGACAGGGTTACTATGGCTACACCTTC
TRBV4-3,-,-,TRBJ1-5,CASRPNNQGLNNQPQHF,TGCGCCAGCAGACCGAATAATCAGGGTTTGAACAATCAGCCCCAGCATTTT
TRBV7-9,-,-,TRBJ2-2,CASSPGHTNTGELFF,TGTGCCAGCAGCCCGGGACATACGAACACCGGGGAGCTGTTTTTT
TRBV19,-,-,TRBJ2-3,CASSMGVTDTQYF,TGTGCCAGTAGTATGGGCGTCACAGATACGCAGTATTTT
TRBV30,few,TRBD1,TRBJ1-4,CAWGQGAANEKLFF,TGTGCCTGGGGTCAGGGGGCCGCTAATGAAAAACTGTTTTTT
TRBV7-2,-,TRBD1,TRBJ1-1,CASSFSDRGNTEAFF,TGTGCCAGCAGCTTCTCGGACAGGGGGAACACTGAAGCTTTCTTT
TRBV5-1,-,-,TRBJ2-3,CASSAGPGDTQYF,TGCGCCAGCAGCGCCGGACCGGGGGATACGCAGTATTTT
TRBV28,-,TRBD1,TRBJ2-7,CASSIRDRNYEQYF,TGTGCCAGCAGTATCCGGGACAGGAACTACGAGCAGTACTTC
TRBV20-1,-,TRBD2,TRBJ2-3,CSASGLAVTDTQYF,TGCAGTGCTAGTGGTCTAGCGGTCACAGATACGCAGTATTTT
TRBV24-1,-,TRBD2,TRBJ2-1,CATSDPGTSGSYNEQFF,TGTGCCACCAGTGACCCCGGGACTAGCGGAAGCTACAATGAGCAGTTCTTC
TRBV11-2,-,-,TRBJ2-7,CASSVLANEQYF,TGTGCCAGCAGCGTCCTAGCGAACGAGCAGTACTTC
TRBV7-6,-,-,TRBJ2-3,CASSPVRATDTQYF,TGTGCCAGCAGCCCGGTCCGAGCCACAGATACGCAGTATTTT
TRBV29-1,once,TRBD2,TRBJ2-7,CSVSLLAGTYEQYF,TGCAGCGTTTCGTTGCTAGCGGGGACCTACGAGCAGTACTTC
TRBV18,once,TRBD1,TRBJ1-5,CASSPDRADQPQHF,TGTGCCAGCTCTCCCGACAGGGCGGATCAGCCCCAGCATTTT
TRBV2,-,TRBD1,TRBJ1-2,CASAPEGRGHHTF,TGTGCCAGCGCCCCCGAGGGCAGGGGGCATCACACCTTC
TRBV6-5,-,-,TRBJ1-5,CASSRPGYGQPQHF,TGTGCCAGCAGTCGGCCGGGTTACGGGCAGCCCCAGCATTTT
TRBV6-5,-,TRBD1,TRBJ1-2,CASRQDRVDGYTF,TGTGCCAGCAGACAGGACAGGGTGGATGGCTACACCTTC
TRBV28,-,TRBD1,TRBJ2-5,CASSQTGVQETQYF,TGTGCCAGCAGTCAGACAGGGGTCCAAGAGACCCAGTACTTC
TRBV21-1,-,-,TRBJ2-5,CASSNARQGAFETQYF,TGTGCCAGCAGCAACGCCCGACAGGGGGCATTTGAGACCCAGTACTTC
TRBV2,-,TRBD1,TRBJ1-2,CASSQTGSNYGYTF,TGTGCCAGCAGTCAGACAGGGTCTAACTATGGCTACACCTTC
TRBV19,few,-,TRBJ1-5,CASSVTGIENQPQHF,TGTGCCAGTAGCGTTACAGGAATAGAAAATCAGCCCCAGCATTTT
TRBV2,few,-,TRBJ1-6,CASMAGVNSPLHF,TGTGCCAGCATGGCAGGGGTCAATTCACCCCTCCACTTT
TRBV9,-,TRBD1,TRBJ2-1,CASSIMDRGYNEQFF,TGTGCCAGCAGCATCATGGACAGGGGGTACAATGAGCAGTTCTTC
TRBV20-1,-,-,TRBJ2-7,CSAGAYEQYF,TGCAGTGCCGGTGCCTACGAGCAGTACTTC
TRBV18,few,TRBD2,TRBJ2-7,CASSPGGGDEQYF,TGTGCCAGCTCACCCGGGGGAGGGGACGAGCAGTACTTC
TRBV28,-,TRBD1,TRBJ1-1,CASSLRTGGVFF,TGTGCCAGCAGTTTAAGGACAGGGGGAGTTTTCTTT
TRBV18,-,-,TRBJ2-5,CASSQRSGETQYF,TGTGCCAGCTCGCAGCGGTCGGGGGAGACCCAGTACTTC
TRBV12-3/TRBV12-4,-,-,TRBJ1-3,CASSPTGGNTIYF,TGTGCCAGCAGTCCGACGGGGGGAAACACCATATATTTT
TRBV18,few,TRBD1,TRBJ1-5,CASSYLGQGNQPQHF,TGTGCCAGCTCCTATCTAGGACAGGGCAATCAGCCCCAGCATTTT
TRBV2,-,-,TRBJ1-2,CASSEGLPENYGYTF,TGTGCCAGCAGTGAAGGTCTCCCCGAGAACTATGGCTACACCTTC
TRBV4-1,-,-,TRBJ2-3,CASSQDGGARADTQYF,TGCGCCAGCAGCCAAGATGGGGGGGCCCGTGCAGATACGCAGTATTTT
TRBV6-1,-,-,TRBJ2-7,CASSDFRGVHEQYF,TGTGCCAGCAGTGATTTCAGGGGGGTACACGAGCAGTACTTC
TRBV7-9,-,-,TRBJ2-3,CASSYNVAADTQYF,TGTGCCAGCAGCTATAACGTCGCAGCAGATACGCAGTATTTT
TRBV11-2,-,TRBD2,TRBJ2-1,CASRPLAGVSYNEQFF,TGTGCCAGCAGGCCATTAGCGGGAGTGTCCTACAATGAGCAGTTCTTC
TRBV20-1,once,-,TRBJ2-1,CSASMGLQFF,TGCAGTGCTAGTATGGGACTCCAGTTCTTC
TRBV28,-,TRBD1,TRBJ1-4,CASTPRGTGREKLFF,TGTGCCAGCACCCCGAGAGGGACAGGGCGCGAAAAACTGTTTTTT
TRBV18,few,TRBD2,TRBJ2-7,CASSPLAGEGEQYF,TGTGCCAGCTCACCACTAGCGGGAGAAGGCGAGCAGTACTTC
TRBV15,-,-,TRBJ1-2,CATGRGASNYGYTF,TGTGCCACTGGGCGGGGGGCTTCAAACTATGGCTACACCTTC
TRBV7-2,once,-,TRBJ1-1,CASSQGQGRPNTEAFF,TGTGCCAGCAGCCAGGGGCAGGGGCGGCCGAACACTGAAGCTTTCTTT
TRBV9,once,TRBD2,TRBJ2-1,CASNTQMGGRNEQFF,TGTGCCAGCAACACGCAGATGGGAGGGCGCAATGAGCAGTTCTTC
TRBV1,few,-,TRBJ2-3,CTSSQESSGRAWGTDTQYF,TGCACCAGCAGCCAAGAATCTAGCGGGAGGGCCTGGGGCACAGATACGCAGTATTTT
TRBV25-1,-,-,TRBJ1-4,CASSATLQGYNEKLFF,TGTGCCAGCAGTGCTACGTTACAGGGCTACAATGAAAAACTGTTTTTT
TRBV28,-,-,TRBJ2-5,CASSYYSGTQETQYF,TGTGCCAGCAGTTATTATAGCGGAACACAAGAGACCCAGTACTTC
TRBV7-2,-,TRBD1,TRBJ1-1,CASSLVIQGGTVAEAFF,TGTGCCAGCAGCTTAGTGATCCAGGGGGGCACGGTAGCTGAAGCTTTCTTT
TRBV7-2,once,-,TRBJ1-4,CASSLSGTISEKLFF,TGTGCCAGCAGCTTATCCGGGACAATAAGTGAAAAACTGTTTTTT
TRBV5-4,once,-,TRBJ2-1,CASSLEDRGRNEQFF,TGTGCCAGCAGCTTGGAGGACCGGGGTCGCAATGAGCAGTTCTTC
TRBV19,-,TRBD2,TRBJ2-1,CASSIGGLATSYNEQFF,TGTGCCAGTAGTATAGGAGGACTAGCGACCTCCTACAATGAGCAGTTCTTC